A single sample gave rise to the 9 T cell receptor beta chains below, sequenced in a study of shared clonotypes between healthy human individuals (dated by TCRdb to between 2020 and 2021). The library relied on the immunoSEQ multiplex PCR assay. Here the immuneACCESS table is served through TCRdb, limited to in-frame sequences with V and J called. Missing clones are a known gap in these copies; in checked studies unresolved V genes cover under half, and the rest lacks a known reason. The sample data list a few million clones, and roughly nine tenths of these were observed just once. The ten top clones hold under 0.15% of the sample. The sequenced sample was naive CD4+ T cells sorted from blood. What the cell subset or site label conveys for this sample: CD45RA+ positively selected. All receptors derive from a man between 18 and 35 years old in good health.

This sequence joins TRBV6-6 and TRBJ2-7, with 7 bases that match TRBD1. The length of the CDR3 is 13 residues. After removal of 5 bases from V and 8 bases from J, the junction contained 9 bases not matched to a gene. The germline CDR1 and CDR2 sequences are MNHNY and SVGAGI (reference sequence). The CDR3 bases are TGTGCCAGCAGTCCCGAGGGGACAGCGAAGCAGTACTTC. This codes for CASSPEGTAKQYF.

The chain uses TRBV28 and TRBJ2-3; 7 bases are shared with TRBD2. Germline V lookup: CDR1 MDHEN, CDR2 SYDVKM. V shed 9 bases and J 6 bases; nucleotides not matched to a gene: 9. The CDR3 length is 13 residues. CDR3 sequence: CASTGTKEDTQYF. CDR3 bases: TGTGCCAGTACCGGGACTAAGGAGGATACGCAGTATTTT.

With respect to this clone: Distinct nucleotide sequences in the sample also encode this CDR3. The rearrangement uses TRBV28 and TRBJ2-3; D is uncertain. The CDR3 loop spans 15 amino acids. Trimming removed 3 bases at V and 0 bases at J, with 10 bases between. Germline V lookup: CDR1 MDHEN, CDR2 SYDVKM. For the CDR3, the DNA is TGTGCCAGCAGTTTTGGCGGCACTAGCACAGATACGCAGTATTTT. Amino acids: CASSFGGTSTDTQYF.

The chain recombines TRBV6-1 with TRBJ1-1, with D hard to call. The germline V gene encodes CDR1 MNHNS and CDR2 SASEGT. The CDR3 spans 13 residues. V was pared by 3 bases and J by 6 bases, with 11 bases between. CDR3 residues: CASSDTNRAEAFF. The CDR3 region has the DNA TGTGCCAGCAGTGATACCAACAGAGCTGAAGCTTTCTTT.

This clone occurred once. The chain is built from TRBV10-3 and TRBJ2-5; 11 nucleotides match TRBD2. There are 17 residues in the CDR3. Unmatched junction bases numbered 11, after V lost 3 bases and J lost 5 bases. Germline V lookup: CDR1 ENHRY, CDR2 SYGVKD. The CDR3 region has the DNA TGTGCCATCAGTGAAGTAGCGGGAGGGCCTGGTGGGGAGACCCAGTACTTC. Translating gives CAISEVAGGPGGETQYF.

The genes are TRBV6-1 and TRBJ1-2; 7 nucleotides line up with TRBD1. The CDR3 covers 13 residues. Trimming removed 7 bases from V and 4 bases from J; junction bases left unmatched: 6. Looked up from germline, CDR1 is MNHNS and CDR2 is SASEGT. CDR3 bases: TGTGCCAGCAACACGGGACAGCCCTATGGCTACACCTTC. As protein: CASNTGQPYGYTF.

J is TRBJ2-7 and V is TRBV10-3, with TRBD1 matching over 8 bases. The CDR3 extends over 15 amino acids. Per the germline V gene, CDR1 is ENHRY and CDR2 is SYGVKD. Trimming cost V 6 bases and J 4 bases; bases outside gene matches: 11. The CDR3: CAIRTSGGAVYEQYF. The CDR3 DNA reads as TGTGCCATCAGGACGTCAGGGGGCGCCGTTTACGAGCAGTACTTC.

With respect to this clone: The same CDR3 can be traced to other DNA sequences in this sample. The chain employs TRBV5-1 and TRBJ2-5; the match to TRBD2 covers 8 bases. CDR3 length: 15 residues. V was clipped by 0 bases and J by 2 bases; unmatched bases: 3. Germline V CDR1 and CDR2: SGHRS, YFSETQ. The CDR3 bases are TGCGCCAGCAGCTTGGGGCTAGCGGGTCAAGAGACCCAGTACTTC. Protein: CASSLGLAGQETQYF.

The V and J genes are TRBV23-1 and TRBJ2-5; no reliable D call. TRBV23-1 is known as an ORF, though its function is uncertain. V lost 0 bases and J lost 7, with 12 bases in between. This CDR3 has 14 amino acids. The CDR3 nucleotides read TGCGCCAGCAGTCAATCGGCAACAGAAGGGACCCAGTACTTC. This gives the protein CASSQSATEGTQYF.